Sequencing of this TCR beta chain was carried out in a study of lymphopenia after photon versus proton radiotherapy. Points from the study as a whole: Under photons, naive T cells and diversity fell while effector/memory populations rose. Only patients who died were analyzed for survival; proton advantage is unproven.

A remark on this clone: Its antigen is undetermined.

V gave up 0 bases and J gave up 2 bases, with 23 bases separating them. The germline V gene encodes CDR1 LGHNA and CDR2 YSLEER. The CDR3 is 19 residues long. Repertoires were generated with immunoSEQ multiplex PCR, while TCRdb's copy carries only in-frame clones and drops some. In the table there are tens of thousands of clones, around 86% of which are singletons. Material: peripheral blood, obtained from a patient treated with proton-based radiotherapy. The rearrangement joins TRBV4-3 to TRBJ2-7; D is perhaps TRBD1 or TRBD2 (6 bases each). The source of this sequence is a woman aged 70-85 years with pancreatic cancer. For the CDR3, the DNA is TGCGCCAGCAGCCAAGAACTAGCCACAGGGCAGAGCGTCACCTACGAGCAGTACTTC. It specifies CASSQELATGQSVTYEQYF.